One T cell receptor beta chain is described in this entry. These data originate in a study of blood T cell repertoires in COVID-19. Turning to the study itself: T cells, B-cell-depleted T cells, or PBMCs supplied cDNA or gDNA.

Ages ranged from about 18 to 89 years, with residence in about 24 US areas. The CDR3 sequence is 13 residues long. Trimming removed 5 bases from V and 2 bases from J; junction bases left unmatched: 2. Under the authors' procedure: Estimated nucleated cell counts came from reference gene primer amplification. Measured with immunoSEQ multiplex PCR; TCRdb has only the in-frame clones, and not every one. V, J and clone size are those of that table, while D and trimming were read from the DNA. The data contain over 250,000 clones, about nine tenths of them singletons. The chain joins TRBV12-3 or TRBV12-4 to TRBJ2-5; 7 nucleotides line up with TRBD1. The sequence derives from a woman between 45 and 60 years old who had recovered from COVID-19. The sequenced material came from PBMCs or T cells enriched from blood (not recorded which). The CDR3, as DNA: TGTGCCAGCAGTGGACAGGTGCAAGAGACCCAGTACTTC. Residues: CASSGQVQETQYF.